What follows are 9 T cell receptor beta chains derived from one specimen sequenced in a study of OX40 agonist ivuxolimab in advanced cancers. Profiled with immunoSEQ multiplex PCR; TCRdb holds only in-frame clones, not every one. The sample has about 20,000 clones, 85% to 90% seen once. The starting material was CD4+ or CD8+ T cells sorted from blood, obtained in a trial of the OX40 agonist ivuxolimab. These receptors originate from an adult with an advanced solid tumor such as melanoma, head and neck, liver or kidney cancer.

The gene calls are TRBV11-2 and TRBJ2-1; 9 nucleotides match TRBD2. This CDR3 is 18 amino acids long. V trimming: 5 bases; J trimming: 3 bases; junction bases outside the gene matches: 14. The germline CDR1 and CDR2 sequences are SGHAT and FQNNGV. The CDR3 nucleotides are TGTGCCAGCAGCGCCAGGAGCGGGGGGCCCCGCTACTACAATGAGCAGTTCTTC. The encoded protein is CASSARSGGPRYYNEQFF.

The chain combines TRBV9 with TRBJ1-1, with unresolved D. The V end was cut by 0 bases, the J end by 1 base, with 19 bases between. The CDR3 loop spans 18 amino acids. Germline V gene sequence: CDR1 SGDLS, CDR2 YYNGEE. In DNA, the CDR3 is TGTGCCAGCAGCGTAGGAGCCCCCCTACACTTGGGGAACACTGAAGCTTTCTTT. This sequence encodes CASSVGAPLHLGNTEAFF.

This clone was picked up one time. The rearrangement links TRBV4-2 to TRBJ2-4; TRBD2 aligns across 12 bases. With V trimmed by 1 base and J by 1 base, 5 bases remained unmatched. The CDR3 is 18 residues long. The V gene's germline CDR1 is LGHNA and CDR2 YNFKEQ. CDR3 nucleotides: TGTGCCAGCAGCCAAGGATCACTAGCGGGGGGTGCCAAAAACATTCAGTACTTC. Protein sequence: CASSQGSLAGGAKNIQYF.

This clone appeared once. The V call is TRBV29-1, the J call TRBJ2-1; no clear D gene. In germline, CDR1 is SQVTM, CDR2 ANQGSEA. CDR3 length: 10 amino acids. Between the trimmed V and J ends, which lost 6 bases and 6 bases, there was a span of 6 bases. CDR3 DNA: TGCAGCGTCTTAGCCAATGAGCAGTTCTTC. Its translation: CSVLANEQFF.

V usage is TRBV5-6 and J usage is TRBJ2-7; no clear D gene. Germline CDR1 and CDR2: SGHDT and YYEEEE. V lost 0 bases and J 0 bases, leaving 7 bases between the germline ends. CDR3 length: 14 residues. CDR3 loop: CASSLGSVSYEQYF. CDR3 DNA: TGTGCCAGCAGCTTGGGCTCGGTCTCCTACGAGCAGTACTTC. The whole variable domain, filled in from reference TRBV5-6 and TRBJ2-7, reads DAGVTQSPTHLIKTRGQQVTLRCSPKSGHDTVSWYQQALGQGPQFIFQYYEEEERQRGNFPDRFSGHQFPNYSSELNVNALLLGDSALYLCASSLGSVSYEQYFGPGTRLTVT.

The CDR3 DNA is TGTGCCAGCAGCAGAGACTTACGTGGGGGGCCTTCCTATGGCTACACCTTC. Its protein is CASSRDLRGGPSYGYTF. The genes are TRBV21-1 and TRBJ1-2. TRBV21-1 is a recognized pseudogene. The CDR3 has 17 amino acids.

The chain employs TRBV6-5 and TRBJ2-1, with D tentatively TRBD1 or TRBD2 (5 bases each). Germline loops: CDR1 MNHEY, CDR2 SVGAGI. The CDR3 has 15 amino acids. The V and J ends lost 6 bases and 3 bases respectively, with 15 bases between them. The chain's CDR3 is CASSPEGRVYNEQFF. As DNA, the CDR3 is TGTGCCAGCAGCCCAGAGGGCAGGGTCTACAATGAGCAGTTCTTC.

This clone was picked up one time. This chain uses TRBV7-8 with TRBJ1-5, with D unresolved. In germline, CDR1 is SGHVS, CDR2 FQNEAQ. V lost 4 bases and J 4 bases, leaving 17 bases between the germline ends. The CDR3 consists of 16 residues. The CDR3 DNA is TGTGCCAGCAGCTCGCTGGACCAGCCATGGAATCAGCCCCAGCATTTT. Amino acids: CASSSLDQPWNQPQHF.

V gene TRBV29-1 combines with J gene TRBJ1-2; TRBD1 matches at 8 bases. CDR1 and CDR2 (germline): SQVTM, ANQGSEA. The CDR3 covers 12 residues. Trimming removed 4 bases from V and 8 bases from J; junction bases left unmatched: 6. CDR3 bases: TGCAGCGTTGGACAGGGGTTAAAAGGCTACACCTTC. The encoded protein is CSVGQGLKGYTF.